The 32 T cell receptor beta chains below all came from one sample that was sequenced in a study of vaccination and CD4 T cells after COVID-19. These receptors' targets are unknown. Cultured CD4+ T cells had their DNA profiled by the Oncomine TCR Beta short-read assay. TCRdb re-analysed the PCR reads in MiXCR, keeping a single row per CDR3 protein. The data hold approximately 9,000 distinct CDR3 sequences, with about 52% observed a single time. Treatment here: roughly 10-day PBMC culture with coronavirus spike peptide pools or control peptides (ViraFEST assay). The sample was CD4+ T cells from blood, cultured in vitro. Receptors were obtained from a human donor who had recovered from COVID-19.

This clonotype showed up just once. This chain links TRBV19 with TRBJ1-1; 7 positions match TRBD1. This CDR3 contains 15 residues. Germline trimming cut 5 bases from V and 0 bases from J; bases unmatched to any gene: 6. From germline, CDR1 is LNHDA and CDR2 SQIVND (reference sequence). The CDR3 DNA reads as TGTGCCAGTAGTCGGGGACAGCTGTTGAACACTGAAGCTTTCTTT. Protein sequence: CASSRGQLLNTEAFF.

This CDR3 reads CASTPGGASSEQYF. DNA of the CDR3: TGTGCCAGCACCCCTGGCGGGGCGTCGAGTGAGCAGTACTTC. This rearrangement joins TRBV6-2 or TRBV6-3 to TRBJ2-7, with a tentative D call TRBD2 (6 bases). Germline loops: CDR1 MNHEY, CDR2 SVGEGT. The V gene lost 7 bases and the J gene lost 7 bases, with 20 bases spanning the gap. This CDR3 is 14 amino acids long.

This clonotype was counted between two and nine times. The chain uses TRBV6-2 or TRBV6-3 and TRBJ2-2, with D possibly called TRBD1 or TRBD2 (5 bases each). Germline CDR1 MNHEY, CDR2 SVGEGT. This CDR3 contains 15 residues. Between the trimmed V and J ends, which lost 8 bases and 4 bases, there was a span of 17 bases. CDR3: CASGGRGLSTGELFF. In DNA form, the CDR3 reads TGTGCCAGCGGGGGTAGAGGGCTCAGCACCGGGGAGCTGTTTTTT.

The V and J genes are TRBV6-1 and TRBJ1-1; tentatively, D is TRBD1 (5 bases). Per germline, CDR1 MNHNS and CDR2 SASEGT. Trimming left V 5 bases short and J 1 base short, with 17 bases between. The CDR3 length is 16 residues. CDR3 amino acids: CASSNYRGVENTEAFF. In DNA form, the CDR3 reads TGTGCCAGCAGTAATTACCGGGGGGTGGAGAACACTGAAGCTTTCTTT.

The V call is TRBV7-9, the J call TRBJ1-2, with TRBD1 as a possible D gene (6 bases). Looked up from germline, CDR1 is SEHNR and CDR2 is FQNEAQ (reference sequence). This CDR3 has 13 residues. Between the trimmed V and J ends, which lost 5 bases and 4 bases, there was a span of 11 bases. CDR3 bases: TGTGCCAGCAGCAGAACAGGGCTCTATGGCTACACCTTC. Protein sequence: CASSRTGLYGYTF.

The chain has TRBV2 and TRBJ2-2; a possible D gene is TRBD1 (5 bases). V was pared by 6 bases and J by 7 bases, with 18 bases between. The CDR3 totals 15 residues. Germline V gives CDR1 SNHLY, CDR2 FYNNEI. The CDR3 sequence is CASSSQGVSGGELFF. As DNA, the CDR3 is TGTGCCAGCAGCTCCCAAGGGGTTTCAGGCGGGGAGCTGTTTTTT.

This clonotype was seen a few times. The V call is TRBV6-5, the J call TRBJ1-4; D gene ambiguous. The CDR3 contains 13 residues. Between the trimmed V and J ends, which lost 2 bases and 2 bases, there was a span of 3 bases. Germline V gene lookup returns CDR1 MNHEY and CDR2 SVGAGI. The CDR3 loop reads CASSYRTNEKLFF. The CDR3 DNA sequence: TGTGCCAGCAGTTACAGGACTAATGAAAAACTGTTTTTT.

The V call is TRBV5-4, the J call TRBJ1-6, with D perhaps matching TRBD1 (5 bases). The CDR3 totals 15 residues. V was pared by 3 bases and J by 0 bases, with 7 bases between. CDR1 is SGHNT and CDR2 is YYREEE in the germline V gene (reference sequence). The CDR3 DNA reads as TGTGCCAGCAGCTCCGACAGCTCCTATAATTCACCCCTCCACTTT. This gives the protein CASSSDSSYNSPLHF.

This clonotype was seen a handful of times. The rearrangement uses TRBV7-2 and TRBJ2-7; tentative D call: TRBD2 (6 bases). Trimming took off 5 bases at V and 7 bases at J, with 12 bases between the two ends. Per the germline V gene, CDR1 is SGHTA and CDR2 is FQGNSA. The CDR3 sequence is 12 residues long. The CDR3 DNA sequence: TGTGCCAGCAGCCCAGGGACTGTTGAGCAGTACTTC. Translating gives CASSPGTVEQYF. The whole variable domain, filled in from reference TRBV7-2 and TRBJ2-7, reads GAGVSQSPSNKVTEKGKDVELRCDPISGHTALYWYRQSLGQGLEFLIYFQGNSAPDKSGLPSDRFSAERTGGSVSTLTIQRTQQEDSAVYLCASSPGTVEQYFGPGTRLTVT.

V usage is TRBV7-2 and J usage is TRBJ2-5, with D possibly being TRBD1 (6 bases). The CDR3 has 14 residues. V was pared by 5 bases and J by 1 base, with 11 bases between. Germline loops: CDR1 SGHTA, CDR2 FQGNSA. CDR3 nucleotides: TGTGCCAGCAGCCCCAACAGGGCCCAAGAGACCCAGTACTTC. Protein: CASSPNRAQETQYF.

The chain couples TRBV7-9 to TRBJ2-3; D remains unclear. Looked up from germline, CDR1 is SEHNR and CDR2 is FQNEAQ (reference sequence). Trimming cost V 2 bases and J 2 bases, with 8 bases left between them. This CDR3 is built from 14 residues. The CDR3 DNA reads as TGTGCCAGCAGCTTAACCCTAGACACAGATACGCAGTATTTT. Its translation: CASSLTLDTDTQYF. Complete variable domain (other parts from reference TRBV7-9 and TRBJ2-3): DTGVSQNPRHKITKRGQNVTFRCDPISEHNRLYWYRQTLGQGPEFLTYFQNEAQLEKSRLLSDRFSAERPKGSFSTLEIQRTEQGDSAMYLCASSLTLDTDTQYFGPGTRLTVL.

The chain is built from TRBV28 and TRBJ2-1, with D unresolved. This CDR3 has 13 amino acids. Trimming pared 7 bases from V and 5 bases from J, leaving 12 bases between. Germline lookup yields CDR1 MDHEN and CDR2 SYDVKM. The CDR3 coding sequence is TGTGCCAGCAAACCGGGCCTCCACAATGAGCAGTTCTTC. This translates into CASKPGLHNEQFF.

This clonotype was observed a single time. The chain is built from TRBV5-5 and TRBJ1-1, with a weak D call TRBD1 (6 bases). V shed 5 bases and J shed 0 bases, with 17 bases lying between them. This CDR3 is built from 16 residues. Looked up from germline, CDR1 is SGHKS and CDR2 is YYEKEE (reference sequence). The CDR3 region is CASSRTGRAMNTEAFF. The CDR3 DNA is TGTGCCAGCAGTCGTACAGGGAGGGCCATGAACACTGAAGCTTTCTTT.

The sample holds one count of this clonotype. V usage is TRBV6-1 and J usage is TRBJ1-5; D remains ambiguous. Germline-derived CDR1 and CDR2 are MNHNS and SASEGT. V lost 8 bases and J 3 bases, leaving 8 bases between the germline ends. The CDR3 spans 12 residues. The CDR3 spells CASGGPNQPQHF. The CDR3 DNA is TGTGCCAGCGGAGGCCCCAATCAGCCCCAGCATTTT.

The J gene is TRBJ2-2, the V gene TRBV7-6, with 8 nucleotides matching TRBD2. The CDR3 contains 16 residues. Unmatched junction bases numbered 6, after V lost 1 base and J lost 5 bases. Germline loops: CDR1 SGHVS, CDR2 FNYEAQ. CDR3 DNA: TGTGCCAGCAGCTTAGTACGGGAGGGCAGAACCGGGGAGCTGTTTTTT. This sequence encodes CASSLVREGRTGELFF.

The chain is built from TRBV7-9 and TRBJ2-3; 8 bases match TRBD2. V gave up 3 bases and J gave up 0 bases; unmatched junction bases: 14. CDR1 and CDR2 from the germline V gene are SEHNR and FQNEAQ (reference sequence). This CDR3 is 19 amino acids long. The DNA of the CDR3 is TGTGCCAGCAGCTTCCCGTTCGGCAGCGGGGGCACTAGCACAGATACGCAGTATTTT. Amino acid sequence: CASSFPFGSGGTSTDTQYF.

V is TRBV11-3 and J is TRBJ2-7; D unclear. The germline V gene has CDR1 SGHNT and CDR2 YENEEA. The CDR3 has 14 residues. Deletions cut 3 bases from V and 0 bases from J, with 9 bases between. Here the CDR3 DNA reads TGTGCCAGCAGCTTGGTCAGCCTCTCCTACGAGCAGTACTTC. This codes for CASSLVSLSYEQYF.

This chain uses TRBV24-1 with TRBJ2-2, with D uncertain. Germline CDR1 reads KGHDR; CDR2 reads SFDVKD. V was cut by 5 bases and J by 4 bases, with 10 bases left in between. CDR3 length equals 14 residues. Written as DNA, the CDR3 is TGTGCCACCAGTGGCCCTGCACTCACCGGGGAGCTGTTTTTT. Translating gives CATSGPALTGELFF.

The chain couples TRBV2 to TRBJ2-1; D ambiguous. Germline V gene sequence: CDR1 SNHLY, CDR2 FYNNEI. V was clipped by 8 bases and J by 4 bases, with 21 bases between them. CDR3 length equals 16 residues. CDR3 sequence: CASLRAMLDLYNEQFF. The CDR3 coding sequence is TGTGCCAGCTTAAGAGCGATGCTAGACCTTTACAATGAGCAGTTCTTC. Full variable domain (missing parts from reference TRBV2 and TRBJ2-1): EPEVTQTPSHQVTQMGQEVILRCVPISNHLYFYWYRQILGQKVEFLVSFYNNEISEKSEIFDDQFSVERPDGSNFTLKIRSTKLEDSAMYFCASLRAMLDLYNEQFFGPGTRLTVL.

V usage is TRBV28 and J usage is TRBJ2-7; TRBD2 agrees at 9 bases. V lost 5 bases to trimming and J lost 9 bases; unmatched junction nucleotides: 14. This CDR3 is 15 amino acids long. Germline assignment: CDR1 MDHEN and CDR2 SYDVKM. CDR3 DNA: TGTGCCAGCAGTGTTAGCGGGGGAGCCTCGGGAGGGCAGTACTTC. Translation: CASSVSGGASGGQYF.

The chain has TRBV11-3 and TRBJ2-7, with D uncertain. The germline gives CDR1 SGHNT, CDR2 YENEEA. This CDR3 region has 14 residues. V lost 1 base and J 2 bases, leaving 9 bases between the germline ends. CDR3 residues: CASSLGPGTYEQYF. CDR3 nucleotides: TGTGCCAGCAGCTTAGGCCCAGGAACCTACGAGCAGTACTTC.

V and J are TRBV30 and TRBJ2-3, with a weak D call TRBD2 (5 bases). CDR3 length equals 15 residues. Between the trimmed V and J ends, which lost 3 bases and 1 base, there was a span of 14 bases. Germline lookup yields CDR1 GTSNPN and CDR2 SVGIG (reference sequence). CDR3 nucleotides: TGTGCCTGGAGGCCCGTAGCGACCCGCACAGATACGCAGTATTTT. Protein product: CAWRPVATRTDTQYF. Looking up the rest from reference TRBV30 and TRBJ2-3 gives the full variable domain: SQTIHQWPATLVQPVGSPLSLECTVEGTSNPNLYWYRQAAGRGLQLLFYSVGIGQISSEVPQNLSASRPQDRQFILSSKKLLLSDSGFYLCAWRPVATRTDTQYFGPGTRLTVL.

The chain combines TRBV19 with TRBJ1-6, with 10 bases that match TRBD1. V lost 9 bases and J lost 8; bases outside the gene matches: 4. In germline, CDR1 is LNHDA, CDR2 SQIVND (reference sequence). CDR3 length equals 13 residues. The chain's CDR3 is CASQTGGDSPLHF. CDR3 DNA sequence: TGTGCCAGCCAGACAGGGGGCGATTCACCCCTCCACTTT.

For this clonotype: A read error may account for a junction end that differs from germline. J is TRBJ1-4 and V is TRBV7-7, with 9 bases fitting TRBD1. The CDR3 spans 15 residues. Per the germline V gene, CDR1 is SSHAT and CDR2 is FNYEAQ (reference sequence). CDR3 amino acids: CASSRGTGSNEKLFF. CDR3 coding DNA: TGTGCTAGCAGCCGCGGGACAGGGAGTAATGAAAAACTGTTTTTT.

The V gene is TRBV7-9, the J gene TRBJ2-3; the D gene is possibly TRBD2 (6 bases). The CDR3 is 15 residues long. V was cut by 5 bases and J by 2 bases, with 14 bases left in between. Germline CDR1 is SEHNR and CDR2 is FQNEAQ (reference sequence). CDR3 in amino acids: CASSQGLSSTDTQYF. CDR3 in DNA: TGTGCCAGCAGCCAGGGACTGAGTTCCACAGATACGCAGTATTTT.

The rearrangement joins TRBV7-2 to TRBJ2-3, with 7 bases matching TRBD2. The germline V gene encodes CDR1 SGHTA and CDR2 FQGNSA. V was clipped by 0 bases and J by 4 bases; unmatched bases: 4. This CDR3 comprises 15 residues. CDR3 protein: CASSLAGGVSDTQYF. The CDR3 nucleotides read TGTGCCAGCAGCTTAGCGGGAGGGGTGTCAGATACGCAGTATTTT.

This clonotype was detected only a few times. The J gene is TRBJ1-1, the V gene TRBV18; D might be TRBD1 (5 bases). The V gene's germline CDR1 is KGHSH and CDR2 LQKENI. This CDR3 has 14 amino acids. V was pared by 4 bases and J by 6 bases, with 15 bases between. The CDR3 DNA sequence: TGTGCCAGCTCACTCCCCCGGGACTACCCTGAAGCTTTCTTT. As protein: CASSLPRDYPEAFF. The full variable domain, completed using reference TRBV18 and TRBJ1-1, is NAGVMQNPRHLVRRRGQEARLRCSPMKGHSHVYWYRQLPEEGLKFMVYLQKENIIDESGMPKERFSAEFPKEGPSILRIQQVVRGDSAAYFCASSLPRDYPEAFFGQGTRLTVV.

This clonotype was observed a handful of times. The chain carries TRBV21-1 and TRBJ1-6; the D segment call TRBD1 is taken from the table without a DNA check. TRBV21-1 is a pseudogene. The CDR3 loop spans 17 amino acids. The CDR3 loop is CASSKVTPGQYRKPLHF. CDR3 in DNA: TGTGCCAGCAGCAAAGTCACTCCGGGACAGTATAGAAAACCCCTCCACTTT.

The genes are TRBV19 and TRBJ2-2; the D gene is possibly TRBD2 (7 bases). This CDR3 region has 14 residues. V lost 7 bases and J lost 5, with 14 bases in between. Germline V gives CDR1 LNHDA, CDR2 SQIVND (reference sequence). CDR3 protein: CASTRGAGTGELFF. In DNA, the CDR3 is TGTGCCAGTACTCGGGGGGCGGGGACCGGGGAGCTGTTTTTT.

CDR3 DNA: TGTGCCAGCTTCGGACAGGGGGATCATGAGCAGTTCTTC. This encodes CASFGQGDHEQFF. This chain joins TRBV6-1 and TRBJ2-1; TRBD1 matches at 10 bases. The CDR3 has 13 amino acids. Germline CDR1 and CDR2: MNHNS and SASEGT. Trimming at V came to 8 bases and at J to 8 bases, leaving 6 bases not matched to a gene.

The gene calls are TRBV12-3 or TRBV12-4 and TRBJ2-7; D might be TRBD1 (6 bases). V was trimmed by 3 bases and J by 0 bases, leaving 12 bases between them. The CDR3 is 15 residues long. The CDR3 coding sequence is TGTGCCAGCAGTTTGTCCGGGACACCCTCCTACGAGCAGTACTTC. Amino acids: CASSLSGTPSYEQYF.

The chain combines TRBV23-1 with TRBJ2-7, with 7 bases lining up with TRBD1. TRBV23-1 has ORF status, its function being uncertain. The CDR3 spans 14 residues. Trimming took 7 bases from V and 2 from J; bases not matched to a gene: 8. The chain's CDR3 is CASTATGSTYEQYF. DNA for the CDR3: TGCGCCAGCACCGCGACAGGGTCGACCTACGAGCAGTACTTC.